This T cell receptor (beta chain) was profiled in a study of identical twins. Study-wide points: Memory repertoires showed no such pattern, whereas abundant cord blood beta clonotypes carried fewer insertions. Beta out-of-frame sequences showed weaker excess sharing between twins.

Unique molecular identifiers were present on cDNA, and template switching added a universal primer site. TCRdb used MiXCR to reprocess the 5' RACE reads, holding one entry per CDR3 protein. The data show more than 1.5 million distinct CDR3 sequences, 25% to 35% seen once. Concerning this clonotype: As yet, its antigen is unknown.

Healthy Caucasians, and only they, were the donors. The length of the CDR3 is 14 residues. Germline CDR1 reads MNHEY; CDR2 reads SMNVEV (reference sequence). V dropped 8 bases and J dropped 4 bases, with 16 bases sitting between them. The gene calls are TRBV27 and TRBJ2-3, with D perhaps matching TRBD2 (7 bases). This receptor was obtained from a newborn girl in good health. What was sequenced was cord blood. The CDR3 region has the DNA TGTGCCAGCGGGGGGGGGCGCAGATCAGATACGCAGTATTTT. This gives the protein CASGGGRRSDTQYF.